Listed below are T cell receptor beta chains from one sample, sequenced in a study of blood T cells in healthy people across ages. One entry per CDR3 protein, called by TCRdb with MiXCR from the 5' RACE reads. The table shows about 1.1 million distinct CDR3 sequences, with around two fifths occurring only once. The sample taken for sequencing was blood. Receptors were obtained from a man aged 18 to 30 in good health. Each CDR3 is given with its conserved first and last residue. D genes are given only for firm matches. Clone size is stated in some rows and not others, as once, few, many or a class when expanded.

D: NA; J: TRBJ2-3; V: TRBV12-3/TRBV12-4; size: NA; CDR3: CASRPPPTETQYF; DNA: TGTGCCAGCAGACCCCCGCCGACGGAAACGCAGTATTTT
D: NA; J: TRBJ2-6; V: TRBV9; size: NA; CDR3: CASSSAGWSSGANVLTF; DNA: TGTGCCAGCAGCTCAGCCGGATGGAGCTCTGGGGCCAACGTCCTGACTTTC
D: TRBD1; J: TRBJ2-7; V: TRBV7-2; size: few; CDR3: CASSLAPGQALYEQYF; DNA: TGTGCCAGCAGCTTAGCGCCGGGACAGGCTCTATACGAGCAGTACTTC
D: NA; J: TRBJ1-1; V: TRBV7-2; size: once; CDR3: CASSLASEAGEAFF; DNA: TGTGCCAGCAGCTTAGCGTCGGAGGCGGGTGAAGCTTTCTTT
D: NA; J: TRBJ2-1; V: TRBV5-1; size: NA; CDR3: CACSSVQGLVNEQFF; DNA: TGCGCCTGCAGCTCAGTCCAGGGTCTGGTCAATGAGCAGTTCTTC
D: NA; J: TRBJ1-6; V: TRBV7-3; size: NA; CDR3: CASSPIWGTYNSPLHF; DNA: TGTGCCAGCAGCCCTATATGGGGCACCTATAATTCACCCCTCCACTTT
D: TRBD1; J: TRBJ2-4; V: TRBV20-1; size: NA; CDR3: CSADDRGGNIQYF; DNA: TGCAGTGCTGACGACAGGGGTGGGAACATTCAGTACTTC
D: NA; J: TRBJ1-1; V: TRBV27; size: NA; CDR3: CASGRGQRNTEAFF; DNA: TGTGCCAGCGGAAGGGGACAACGGAACACTGAAGCTTTCTTT
D: NA; J: TRBJ2-3; V: TRBV20-1; size: few; CDR3: CSARATGTDTQYF; DNA: TGCAGTGCTAGAGCCACAGGAACAGATACGCAGTATTTT
D: NA; J: TRBJ2-4; V: TRBV7-2; size: NA; CDR3: CASSLGEWRGPKNIQYF; DNA: TGTGCCAGCAGCTTAGGAGAATGGCGGGGTCCCAAAAACATTCAGTACTTC
D: TRBD1; J: TRBJ2-6; V: TRBV27; size: NA; CDR3: CASSTRDSSGANVLTF; DNA: TGTGCCAGCAGTACAAGGGACAGCTCTGGGGCCAACGTCCTGACTTTC
D: NA; J: TRBJ1-1; V: TRBV7-9; size: NA; CDR3: CASSFYTGGALKYRAFF; DNA: TGTGCCAGCAGCTTCTATACGGGGGGCGCGCTCAAATACAGAGCTTTCTTT
D: NA; J: TRBJ2-7; V: TRBV27; size: once; CDR3: CASSLGGALSYEQYF; DNA: TGTGCCAGCAGTTTAGGAGGGGCCCTCTCCTACGAGCAGTACTTC
D: NA; J: TRBJ2-2; V: TRBV5-1; size: NA; CDR3: CASSPRLESGELFF; DNA: TGCGCCAGCAGCCCAAGACTAGAATCCGGGGAGCTGTTTTTT
D: NA; J: TRBJ1-2; V: TRBV6-2/TRBV6-3; size: few; CDR3: CASSYRFHGYTF; DNA: TGTGCCAGCAGTTACCGGTTCCATGGCTACACCTTC
D: NA; J: TRBJ1-5; V: TRBV12-3/TRBV12-4; size: NA; CDR3: CASSLDRLLPQHF; DNA: TGTGCCAGCAGTTTAGACCGGTTATTGCCCCAGCATTTT
D: NA; J: TRBJ2-7; V: TRBV20-1; size: NA; CDR3: CSASAGQGQEAQYF; DNA: TGCAGTGCTAGCGCGGGTCAGGGACAAGAGGCCCAGTACTTC
D: NA; J: TRBJ1-1; V: TRBV4-3; size: few; CDR3: CASSQEGAAQIAFF; DNA: TGCGCCAGCAGCCAAGAAGGGGCAGCACAAATTGCTTTCTTT
D: TRBD2; J: TRBJ2-3; V: TRBV7-2; size: NA; CDR3: CASSLGSGDTDTQYF; DNA: TGTGCCAGCAGCTTGGGGAGCGGGGACACAGATACGCAGTATTTT
D: NA; J: TRBJ1-2; V: TRBV6-4; size: NA; CDR3: CASRAQPEGGYGYTF; DNA: TGTGCCAGCAGAGCCCAACCGGAGGGAGGGTATGGCTACACCTTC
D: NA; J: TRBJ1-1; V: TRBV2; size: NA; CDR3: CASRMRQLNTEAFF; DNA: TGTGCCAGCAGGATGCGGCAGCTGAACACTGAAGCTTTCTTT
D: NA; J: TRBJ1-2; V: TRBV20-1; size: NA; CDR3: CSASLGGTANYGYTF; DNA: TGCAGTGCTAGTCTCGGGGGCACCGCTAACTATGGCTACACCTTC
D: TRBD1; J: TRBJ1-2; V: TRBV4-3; size: once; CDR3: CASSQDRSLDRGHGYTF; DNA: TGCGCCAGCAGCCAAGATAGGTCCCTAGACAGGGGTCATGGCTACACCTTC
D: NA; J: TRBJ1-2; V: TRBV12-3/TRBV12-4; size: few; CDR3: CASSFLGEDGYTF; DNA: TGTGCCAGCAGTTTCCTGGGTGAGGATGGCTACACCTTC
D: NA; J: TRBJ2-3; V: TRBV3-1; size: NA; CDR3: CASSQDQSSRDTQYF; DNA: TGTGCCAGCAGCCAAGATCAATCCTCGAGAGATACGCAGTATTTT
D: NA; J: TRBJ2-5; V: TRBV29-1; size: few; CDR3: CSVEAYEQYF; DNA: TGCAGCGTTGAGGCGTATGAGCAGTACTTC
D: NA; J: TRBJ1-5; V: TRBV7-2; size: NA; CDR3: CASSLVGKISNQPQHF; DNA: TGTGCCAGCAGCTTAGTTGGGAAAATAAGCAATCAGCCCCAGCATTTT
D: TRBD1; J: TRBJ1-1; V: TRBV6-2/TRBV6-3; size: NA; CDR3: CASTDDRGTEAFF; DNA: TGTGCCAGCACTGACGACAGGGGCACTGAAGCTTTCTTT
D: NA; J: TRBJ2-7; V: TRBV9; size: NA; CDR3: CASSVEDGLEQYF; DNA: TGTGCCAGCAGCGTAGAGGACGGCCTTGAGCAGTACTTC
D: NA; J: TRBJ2-3; V: TRBV20-1; size: few; CDR3: CSATSVASSTDTQYF; DNA: TGCAGTGCTACATCAGTGGCCTCTAGCACAGATACGCAGTATTTT
D: NA; J: TRBJ2-1; V: TRBV4-1; size: few; CDR3: CASSTPGKGVIEQFF; DNA: TGCGCCAGCAGCACCCCGGGGAAGGGGGTGATTGAGCAGTTCTTC
D: TRBD1; J: TRBJ1-4; V: TRBV29-1; size: NA; CDR3: CSVRTGGIEKLFF; DNA: TGCAGCGTCCGGACAGGGGGCATTGAAAAACTGTTTTTT
D: NA; J: TRBJ2-5; V: TRBV3-1; size: NA; CDR3: CASSQDRRRGHQETQYF; DNA: TGTGCCAGCAGCCAAGATCGGCGCAGGGGCCACCAAGAGACCCAGTACTTC
D: TRBD1; J: TRBJ1-1; V: TRBV6-2/TRBV6-3; size: few; CDR3: CASSFPDRGTEAFF; DNA: TGTGCCAGCAGTTTCCCGGACAGGGGGACTGAAGCTTTCTTT
D: NA; J: TRBJ1-2; V: TRBV20-1; size: NA; CDR3: CSALGDTGPYGYTF; DNA: TGCAGTGCTCTCGGGGATACAGGGCCCTATGGCTACACCTTC
D: NA; J: TRBJ2-7; V: TRBV18; size: NA; CDR3: CASSPDPRSSYEQYF; DNA: TGTGCCAGCTCCCCAGACCCCCGGAGCTCCTACGAGCAGTACTTC